A selection of T cell receptor beta chains follows, all from one sample in a study of blood T cell repertoires in COVID-19. Assay used: immunoSEQ multiplex PCR; TCRdb lists only in-frame clones, some missing. This sample yields 50,000 to 60,000 clones, of which more than 70% are seen a single time; 8.5% belongs to the top ten. The sample comprised peripheral blood. These receptors originate from a man between 60 and 75 years old with active COVID-19. Each CDR3 is given with its conserved first and last residue. D genes are given only for firm matches. Not every row has a clone size; where given, it reads once, few, many or a size class.

d_gene,abundance,j_gene,v_gene,CDR3aa,CDR3nt
NA,NA,TRBJ1-2,TRBV20-1,CSATGGGGYTF,TGCAGTGCTACGGGGGGCGGTGGCTACACCTTC
NA,NA,TRBJ2-1,TRBV30,CAWSAVSSYNEQFF,TGTGCCTGGAGTGCTGTGTCGTCCTACAATGAGCAGTTCTTC
TRBD1,NA,TRBJ2-1,TRBV3-1/TRBV3-2,CASSRDRGGYNEQFF,TGTGCCAGCAGCCGGGACAGGGGGGGGTACAATGAGCAGTTCTTC
TRBD1,NA,TRBJ2-7,TRBV6-6,CASRTGDYEQYF,TGTGCCAGCAGAACAGGGGACTACGAGCAGTACTTC
NA,NA,TRBJ2-7,TRBV11-2,CASSLGPGRYEQYF,TGTGCCAGCAGCTTAGGGCCGGGAAGGTACGAGCAGTACTTC
TRBD2,NA,TRBJ2-1,TRBV10-1,CASSSGTHSTGNEQFF,TGCGCCAGCAGTAGCGGGACCCATTCTACGGGGAATGAGCAGTTCTTC
TRBD1,NA,TRBJ1-1,TRBV11-3,CASSLGQGTEAFF,TGTGCCAGCAGCTTAGGACAGGGCACTGAAGCTTTCTTT
NA,NA,TRBJ2-1,TRBV19,CASTQLGVSEQFF,TGTGCCAGTACCCAGTTAGGGGTGAGTGAGCAGTTCTTC
TRBD1,NA,TRBJ1-3,TRBV5-1,CASSLGQGGNTIYF,TGCGCCAGCAGCTTGGGACAGGGTGGAAACACCATATATTTT
TRBD1,NA,TRBJ2-7,TRBV30,CAWSDRGYEQYF,TGTGCCTGGAGTGACAGGGGTTACGAGCAGTACTTC
TRBD2,NA,TRBJ2-1,TRBV10-2,CASSLGLARDEQFF,TGCGCCAGCAGCCTCGGACTAGCGAGGGATGAGCAGTTCTTC
TRBD1,NA,TRBJ1-6,TRBV3-1/TRBV3-2,CASSQEWTGDNSPLHF,TGTGCCAGCAGCCAAGAATGGACAGGGGACAATTCACCCCTCCACTTT
NA,NA,TRBJ2-7,TRBV19,CASKRAGAAEQYF,TGTGCCAGTAAGAGGGCAGGGGCCGCCGAGCAGTACTTC
TRBD2,NA,TRBJ2-1,TRBV10-3,CAISGAGGKNNEQFF,TGTGCCATCAGTGGTGCGGGAGGGAAAAACAATGAGCAGTTCTTC
TRBD2,NA,TRBJ2-6,TRBV5-1,CASSLLLAGSLISGANVLTF,TGCGCCAGCAGCTTGTTACTAGCGGGATCCCTTATCTCTGGGGCCAACGTCCTGACTTTC
TRBD2,NA,TRBJ2-7,TRBV27,CASSPRLAGPYEQYF,TGTGCCAGCAGTCCCAGACTAGCGGGGCCCTACGAGCAGTACTTC
TRBD1,NA,TRBJ1-3,TRBV27,CASSRTGLGNTIYF,TGTGCCAGCAGTAGGACAGGCCTCGGAAACACCATATATTTT
NA,NA,TRBJ2-2,TRBV29-1,CSVGSRGNTGELFF,TGCAGCGTTGGTAGCAGGGGCAACACCGGGGAGCTGTTTTTT
TRBD2,NA,TRBJ2-5,TRBV6-5,CASSRIAGAQETQYF,TGTGCCAGCAGCAGAATAGCGGGGGCCCAAGAGACCCAGTACTTC
NA,NA,TRBJ2-7,TRBV11-2,CASSFGDTDSYEQYF,TGTGCCAGCAGCTTCGGGGACACCGACTCCTACGAGCAGTACTTC
TRBD1,NA,TRBJ2-7,TRBV7-9,CASSLSGYRGSEQYF,TGTGCCAGCAGCTTATCTGGCTACAGGGGGAGCGAGCAGTACTTC
NA,NA,TRBJ1-5,TRBV4-1,CASSQVILQPQHF,TGCGCCAGCAGCCAAGTTATTCTTCAGCCCCAGCATTTT
NA,NA,TRBJ1-2,TRBV27,CASSGGGQRGYTF,TGTGCCAGCAGTGGGGGGGGCCAGCGTGGCTACACCTTC
TRBD1,NA,TRBJ1-1,TRBV4-1,CASSQNRGKYLVNTEAFF,TGCGCCAGCAGCCAAAACAGGGGGAAATATTTGGTGAACACTGAAGCTTTCTTT
NA,NA,TRBJ2-3,TRBV7-3,CASSGGTSSGDTQYF,TGTGCCAGCAGCGGGGGGACTTCGTCTGGAGATACGCAGTATTTT
NA,NA,TRBJ1-6,TRBV5-5,CASSFQVPNSPLHF,TGTGCCAGCAGCTTTCAGGTCCCTAATTCACCCCTCCACTTT
TRBD2,NA,TRBJ2-7,TRBV6-6,CASSPAGLAGRSYEQYF,TGTGCCAGCAGTCCCGCTGGACTAGCGGGACGATCCTACGAGCAGTACTTC
TRBD2,NA,TRBJ2-7,TRBV10-3,CAISTGTSTYEQYF,TGTGCCATCAGCACCGGGACTAGCACCTACGAGCAGTACTTC
NA,NA,TRBJ2-5,TRBV30,CAWKDRAGLGGTQYF,TGTGCCTGGAAAGATCGAGCGGGTTTGGGGGGGACCCAGTACTTC
NA,once,TRBJ1-5,TRBV25-1,CASSDGGGGQPQHF,TGTGCCAGCAGTGACGGGGGGGGCGGTCAGCCCCAGCATTTT
NA,NA,TRBJ2-2,TRBV7-6,CASSLWQGDTGELFF,TGTGCCAGCAGCTTATGGCAGGGCGACACCGGGGAGCTGTTTTTT
TRBD1,NA,TRBJ1-1,TRBV6-6,CAILTGGRNTEAFF,TGTGCCATTCTCACAGGGGGCAGGAACACTGAAGCTTTCTTT
TRBD2,once,TRBJ2-1,TRBV4-2,CASSQGQELAGWNEQFF,TGTGCCAGCAGCCAAGGGCAGGAACTAGCGGGTTGGAATGAGCAGTTCTTC
NA,NA,TRBJ1-2,TRBV3-1/TRBV3-2,CASSQVAFNYGYTF,TGTGCCAGCAGCCAAGTAGCGTTTAACTATGGCTACACCTTC
TRBD1,NA,TRBJ2-5,TRBV7-3,CASSDGQGGRETQYF,TGTGCCAGCAGCGACGGACAGGGGGGACGAGAGACCCAGTACTTC
TRBD1,NA,TRBJ2-2,TRBV29-1,CSVPGGTGGELFF,TGCAGCGTTCCAGGGGGCACGGGCGGGGAGCTGTTTTTT
TRBD1,NA,TRBJ2-4,TRBV10-1,CASSESGTGKNIQYF,TGCGCCAGCAGTGAGTCGGGGACAGGGAAAAACATTCAGTACTTC
NA,NA,TRBJ2-3,TRBV28,CASSLRSDTDTQYF,TGTGCCAGCAGTTTACGGAGCGACACAGATACGCAGTATTTT
NA,once,TRBJ2-3,TRBV10-3,CAISDLIFADTQYF,TGTGCCATCAGTGACCTAATATTCGCAGATACGCAGTATTTT
TRBD1,once,TRBJ2-1,TRBV7-3,CASSLGQGKYNEQFF,TGTGCCAGCAGCTTGGGACAGGGAAAATACAATGAGCAGTTCTTC
TRBD2,NA,TRBJ2-1,TRBV7-6,CASSYSGSNEQFF,TGTGCCAGCAGCTATAGCGGGAGCAATGAGCAGTTCTTC
TRBD1,NA,TRBJ1-6,TRBV6-5,CASSTHGQDSPLHF,TGTGCCAGCAGTACCCATGGACAGGACTCACCCCTCCACTTT
NA,NA,TRBJ2-3,TRBV28,CASSHVWGTNTDTQYF,TGTGCCAGCAGCCACGTATGGGGGACAAACACAGATACGCAGTATTTT
TRBD1,NA,TRBJ2-5,TRBV28,CASRLTRDREMKTQYF,TGTGCCAGCAGGCTAACCCGGGACAGGGAAATGAAGACCCAGTACTTC
TRBD2,NA,TRBJ2-7,TRBV2,CASTPGPSGRYEQYF,TGTGCCAGCACCCCCGGTCCTAGCGGGAGATACGAGCAGTACTTC
NA,NA,TRBJ1-1,TRBV10-3,CAISDGFEAFF,TGTGCCATCAGTGACGGGTTCGAAGCTTTCTTT
TRBD1,NA,TRBJ2-7,TRBV6-5,CASRTGQGASYEQYF,TGTGCCAGCAGAACCGGACAGGGGGCCTCCTACGAGCAGTACTTC
NA,NA,TRBJ1-2,TRBV18,CASSYDRDGYTF,TGTGCCAGCTCATACGACAGAGATGGCTACACCTTC
TRBD2,NA,TRBJ2-7,TRBV6-2/TRBV6-3,CASSYPLLAGSYEQYF,TGTGCCAGCAGTTACCCACTGTTAGCGGGATCCTACGAGCAGTACTTC
TRBD1,once,TRBJ2-7,TRBV6-5,CASRMTGTGSYEQYF,TGTGCCAGCCGTATGACCGGGACAGGTTCCTACGAGCAGTACTTC
NA,NA,TRBJ2-3,TRBV20-1,CSARGGVQYF,TGCAGTGCTAGGGGCGGGGTGCAGTATTTT
TRBD2,NA,TRBJ2-4,TRBV9,CASSVGGASGTNIQYF,TGTGCCAGCAGCGTAGGGGGGGCTAGCGGGACAAACATTCAGTACTTC
TRBD2,NA,TRBJ2-1,TRBV30,CAWSGDGRESEQFF,TGTGCCTGGAGTGGAGATGGGCGGGAGAGTGAGCAGTTCTTC
TRBD2,NA,TRBJ2-1,TRBV10-2,CASTPTSGRTYNEQFF,TGCGCCAGCACCCCTACTAGCGGGCGAACCTACAATGAGCAGTTCTTC
NA,NA,TRBJ2-3,TRBV7-8,CASSSFGMDTQYF,TGTGCCAGCAGCTCATTCGGGATGGATACGCAGTATTTT
TRBD2,NA,TRBJ2-5,TRBV2,CASKGLAGGIQETQYF,TGTGCCAGCAAGGGTCTAGCGGGAGGGATACAAGAGACCCAGTACTTC
NA,NA,TRBJ2-1,TRBV11-2,CASSPQEGPMVNEQFF,TGTGCCAGCAGCCCCCAGGAGGGACCTATGGTCAATGAGCAGTTCTTC
NA,NA,TRBJ2-1,TRBV7-9,CASSLVAQADNEQFF,TGTGCCAGCAGCTTAGTGGCTCAAGCGGACAATGAGCAGTTCTTC
TRBD1,NA,TRBJ1-3,TRBV11-2,CASSSPGQGRNTIYF,TGTGCCAGCAGCTCCCCGGGACAGGGGAGAAACACCATATATTTT
NA,NA,TRBJ2-5,TRBV9,CASSIEQGQETQYF,TGTGCCAGCAGCATAGAACAGGGCCAAGAGACCCAGTACTTC